Presented here are 9 T cell receptor beta chains from one specimen sequenced in a study of lymphopenia after photon versus proton radiotherapy. Produced via immunoSEQ multiplex PCR; TCRdb's table is partial and in-frame only. The sample gives more than 50,000 clones, around 80% of which show up once; 29% is in the top ten. Sequenced here: peripheral blood, sampled from a patient treated with photon-based radiotherapy. These receptors were collected from a man aged 50-60 years with gastric cancer.

The chain couples TRBV4-2 to TRBJ2-7, with D perhaps being TRBD1 or TRBD2 (5 bases each). The CDR3 runs to 14 residues. Trimming cost V 7 bases and J 7 bases, with 20 bases left between them. Looked up from germline, CDR1 is LGHNA and CDR2 is YNFKEQ. CDR3 in DNA: TGTGCCAGCAAACAGTTTTTTGGGGGTCGGGAGCAGTACTTC. Protein: CASKQFFGGREQYF.

The V and J genes are TRBV5-8 and TRBJ2-3; D gene uncertain. The CDR3 is 16 amino acids. V was clipped by 3 bases and J by 1 base, with 15 bases between them. Germline CDR1 reads SGHTS; CDR2 reads YDEGEE. CDR3 region: CASSSGRVQRTDTQYF. The CDR3, as DNA: TGTGCCAGCAGCTCAGGCCGCGTTCAACGCACAGATACGCAGTATTTT.

The rearrangement links TRBV7-2 to TRBJ2-3; 10 bases fit TRBD2. Germline-derived CDR1 and CDR2 are SGHTA and FQGNSA. The V gene end was trimmed by 5 bases and the J gene end by 6 bases; junction bases not matched to a gene: 5. The CDR3 sequence is 14 residues long. The DNA for the CDR3 is TGTGCCAGCAGCGGGGAACTAGCGGGGGATACGCAGTATTTT. Translated: CASSGELAGDTQYF.

This clone occurred a few times. This chain connects TRBV6-5 to TRBJ1-2; TRBD1 matches 9 bases. The CDR3 covers 12 residues. Per germline, CDR1 MNHEY and CDR2 SVGAGI. With V trimmed by 4 bases and J by 11 bases, 5 bases remained unmatched. CDR3 protein: CASSFGTGKYTF. CDR3 coding DNA: TGTGCCAGCAGTTTCGGGACAGGGAAGTACACCTTC.

V usage is TRBV28 and J usage is TRBJ2-7, with TRBD1 identical over 12 bases. Trimming cost V 7 bases and J 6 bases; bases outside gene matches: 10. Germline V gene lookup returns CDR1 MDHEN and CDR2 SYDVKM. This CDR3 is built from 15 residues. The CDR3 spells CASTPGGDRGREQYF. Here the CDR3 DNA reads TGTGCCAGCACCCCCGGGGGGGACAGGGGGCGCGAGCAGTACTTC.

This rearrangement joins TRBV5-4 to TRBJ2-6; D is perhaps TRBD2 (5 bases). V was cut by 1 base and J by 1 base, with 6 bases left in between. The CDR3 sequence is 15 residues long. Per the germline V gene, CDR1 is SGHNT and CDR2 is YYREEE (reference sequence). This CDR3 is CASSLPGSGANVLTF. The CDR3, as DNA: TGTGCCAGCAGCTTGCCGGGGTCTGGGGCCAACGTCCTGACTTTC. Filled out from reference TRBV5-4 and TRBJ2-6, the complete variable domain reads ETGVTQSPTHLIKTRGQQVTLRCSSQSGHNTVSWYQQALGQGPQFIFQYYREEENGRGNFPPRFSGLQFPNYSSELNVNALELDDSALYLCASSLPGSGANVLTFGAGSRLTVL.

This chain connects TRBV19 to TRBJ1-4, with TRBD1 matching 9 bases. This CDR3 has 14 residues. V shed 7 bases and J 7 bases; nucleotides not matched to a gene: 7. Germline V gene sequence: CDR1 LNHDA, CDR2 SQIVND (reference sequence). The CDR3 is CASTLGTGIEKLFF. The CDR3 region has the DNA TGTGCCAGTACTCTAGGGACAGGGATTGAAAAACTGTTTTTT.

About this clone itself: Other DNA sequences from this sample encode an identical CDR3 as well. CDR3 amino acids: CASGTFSTDTQYF. In DNA form, the CDR3 reads TGTGCCAGCGGGACATTTAGCACAGATACGCAGTATTTT. V usage is TRBV2 and J usage is TRBJ2-3, with a weak D call TRBD1 (6 bases). CDR3 length: 13 amino acids. V gave up 8 bases and J gave up 0 bases, with 9 bases separating them. Germline CDR1 SNHLY, CDR2 FYNNEI. Together with reference TRBV2 and TRBJ2-3, the CDR3 gives the full variable domain: EPEVTQTPSHQVTQMGQEVILRCVPISNHLYFYWYRQILGQKVEFLVSFYNNEISEKSEIFDDQFSVERPDGSNFTLKIRSTKLEDSAMYFCASGTFSTDTQYFGPGTRLTVL.

This chain connects TRBV19 to TRBJ2-5; TRBD1 aligns across 9 bases. Germline V gene lookup returns CDR1 LNHDA and CDR2 SQIVND (reference sequence). CDR3 length equals 15 residues. V was pared by 5 bases and J by 3 bases, with 7 bases of the junction left unmatched. This chain's CDR3 is CASSPRTGAKETQYF. Here the CDR3 DNA reads TGTGCCAGTAGTCCTCGGACAGGGGCCAAAGAGACCCAGTACTTC.